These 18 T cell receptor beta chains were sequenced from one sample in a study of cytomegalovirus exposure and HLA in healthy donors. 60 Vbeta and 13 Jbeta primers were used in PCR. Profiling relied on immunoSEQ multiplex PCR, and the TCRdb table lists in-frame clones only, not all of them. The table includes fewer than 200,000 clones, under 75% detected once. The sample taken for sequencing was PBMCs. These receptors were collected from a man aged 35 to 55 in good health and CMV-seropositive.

The CDR3 spells CASSIVAGASTEAFF. CDR3 in DNA: TGTGCCAGTAGTATAGTAGCGGGGGCGAGCACTGAAGCTTTCTTT. The chain combines TRBV19 with TRBJ1-1; perhaps TRBD1 as D (6 bases). CDR1 is LNHDA, CDR2 SQIVND, per germline (reference sequence). CDR3 length: 15 residues. Trimming took off 1 base at V and 4 bases at J, with 13 bases between the two ends.

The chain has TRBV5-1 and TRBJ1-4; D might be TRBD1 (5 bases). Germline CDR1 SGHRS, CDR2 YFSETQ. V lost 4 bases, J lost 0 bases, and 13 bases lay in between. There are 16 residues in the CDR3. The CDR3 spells CASSSGTVATNEKLFF. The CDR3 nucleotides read TGCGCCAGCAGCAGCGGGACTGTAGCAACTAATGAAAAACTGTTTTTT.

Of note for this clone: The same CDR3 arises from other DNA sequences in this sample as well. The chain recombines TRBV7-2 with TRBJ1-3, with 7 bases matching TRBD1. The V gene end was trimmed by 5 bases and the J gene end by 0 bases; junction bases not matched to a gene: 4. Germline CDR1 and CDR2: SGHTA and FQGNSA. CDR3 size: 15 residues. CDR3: CASSDRVSSGNTIYF. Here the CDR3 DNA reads TGTGCCAGCAGCGACAGGGTGAGCTCTGGAAACACCATATATTTT.

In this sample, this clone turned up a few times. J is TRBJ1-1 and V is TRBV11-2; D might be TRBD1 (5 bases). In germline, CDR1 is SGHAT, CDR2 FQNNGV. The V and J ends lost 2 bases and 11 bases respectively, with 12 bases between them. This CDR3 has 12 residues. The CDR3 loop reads CASSLIKGMAFF. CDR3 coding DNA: TGTGCCAGCAGCTTAATTAAGGGGATGGCTTTCTTT. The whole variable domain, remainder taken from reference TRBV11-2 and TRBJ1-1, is EAGVAQSPRYKIIEKRQSVAFWCNPISGHATLYWYQQILGQGPKLLIQFQNNGVVDDSQLPKDRFSAERLKGVDSTLKIQPAKLEDSAVYLCASSLIKGMAFFGQGTRLTVV.

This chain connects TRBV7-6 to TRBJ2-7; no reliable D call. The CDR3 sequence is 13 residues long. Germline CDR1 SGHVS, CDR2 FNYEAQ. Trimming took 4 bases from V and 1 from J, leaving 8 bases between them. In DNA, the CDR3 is TGTGCCAGCAGCTCACGGCGGTCCTACGAGCAGTACTTC. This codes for CASSSRRSYEQYF.

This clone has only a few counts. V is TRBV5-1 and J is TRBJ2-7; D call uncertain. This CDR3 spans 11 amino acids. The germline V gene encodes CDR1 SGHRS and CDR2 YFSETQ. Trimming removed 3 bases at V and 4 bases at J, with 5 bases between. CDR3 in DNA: TGCGCCAGCAGCTACCAGTACGAGCAGTACTTC. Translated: CASSYQYEQYF.

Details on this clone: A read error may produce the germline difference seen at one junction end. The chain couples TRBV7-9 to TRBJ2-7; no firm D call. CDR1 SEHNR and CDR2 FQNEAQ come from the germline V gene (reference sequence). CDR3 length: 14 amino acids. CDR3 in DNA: TGTTCCAGCAGCTTAGGTAGTCAACCCTACGAGCAGTACTTC. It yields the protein CSSSLGSQPYEQYF. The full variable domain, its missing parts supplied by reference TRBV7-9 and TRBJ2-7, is DTGVSQNPRHKITKRGQNVTFRCDPISEHNRLYWYRQTLGQGPEFLTYFQNEAQLEKSRLLSDRFSAERPKGSFSTLEIQRTEQGDSAMYLCSSSLGSQPYEQYFGPGTRLTVT.

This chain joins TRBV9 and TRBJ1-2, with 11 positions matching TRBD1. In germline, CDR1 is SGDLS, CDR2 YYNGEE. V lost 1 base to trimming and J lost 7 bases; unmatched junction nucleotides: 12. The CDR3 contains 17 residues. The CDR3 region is CASSVTALGQGAGGYTF. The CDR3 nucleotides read TGTGCCAGCAGCGTAACCGCCCTCGGACAGGGGGCGGGTGGCTACACCTTC.

CDR3 nucleotide sequence: TGTGCCAGCAGTGATTTTGCGGGGGGGCATGATGAGCAGTTCTTC. The encoded protein is CASSDFAGGHDEQFF. The chain is built from TRBV25-1 and TRBJ2-1; 9 positions match TRBD2. Losses at the gene ends were 3 bases for V and 8 bases for J; bases not matched to a gene: 8. The CDR3 is 15 residues long. CDR1 is MGHDK, CDR2 SYGVNS, per germline.

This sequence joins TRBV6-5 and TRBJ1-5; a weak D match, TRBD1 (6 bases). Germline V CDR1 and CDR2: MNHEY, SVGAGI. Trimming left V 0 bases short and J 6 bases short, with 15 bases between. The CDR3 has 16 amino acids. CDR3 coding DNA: TGTGCCAGCAGTTACTCGCCTAACAGGGACGGTCAGCCCCAGCATTTT. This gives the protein CASSYSPNRDGQPQHF.

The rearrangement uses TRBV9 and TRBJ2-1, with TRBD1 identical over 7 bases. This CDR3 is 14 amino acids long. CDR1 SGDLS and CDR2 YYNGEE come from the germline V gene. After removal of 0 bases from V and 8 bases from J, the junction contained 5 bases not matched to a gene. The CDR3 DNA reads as TGTGCCAGCAGCGTAGAAGCCAGGGGGTATGAGCAGTTCTTC. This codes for CASSVEARGYEQFF.

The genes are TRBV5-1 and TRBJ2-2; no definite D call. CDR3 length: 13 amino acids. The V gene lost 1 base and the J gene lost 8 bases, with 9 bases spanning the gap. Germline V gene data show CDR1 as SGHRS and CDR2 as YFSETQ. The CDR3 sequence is CASSLPLPGELFF. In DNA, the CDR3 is TGCGCCAGCAGCTTGCCCCTTCCGGGGGAGCTGTTTTTT.

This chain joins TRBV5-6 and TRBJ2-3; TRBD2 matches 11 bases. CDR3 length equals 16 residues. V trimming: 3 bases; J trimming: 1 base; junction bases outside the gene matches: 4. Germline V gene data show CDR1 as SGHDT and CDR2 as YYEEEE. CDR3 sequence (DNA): TGTGCCAGCAGCTATTTACTAGCGGGGGGCACAGATACGCAGTATTTT. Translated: CASSYLLAGGTDTQYF.

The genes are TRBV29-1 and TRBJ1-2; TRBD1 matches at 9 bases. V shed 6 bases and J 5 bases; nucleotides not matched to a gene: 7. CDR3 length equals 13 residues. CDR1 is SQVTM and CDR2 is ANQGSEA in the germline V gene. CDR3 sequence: CSVRDRAWYGYTF. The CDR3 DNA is TGCAGCGTACGGGACAGGGCCTGGTATGGCTACACCTTC.

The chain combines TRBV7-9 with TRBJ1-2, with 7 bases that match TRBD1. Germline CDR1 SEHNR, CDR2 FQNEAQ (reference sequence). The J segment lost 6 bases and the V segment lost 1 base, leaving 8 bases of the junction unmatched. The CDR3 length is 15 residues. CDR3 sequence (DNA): TGTGCCAGCAGCTTAGAGTTGTCAGGGGGGAATGGCTACACCTTC. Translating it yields CASSLELSGGNGYTF.

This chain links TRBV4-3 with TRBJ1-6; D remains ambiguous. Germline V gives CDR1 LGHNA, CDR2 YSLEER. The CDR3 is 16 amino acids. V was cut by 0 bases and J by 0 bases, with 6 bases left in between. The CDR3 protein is CASSQDRASYNSPLHF. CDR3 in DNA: TGCGCCAGCAGCCAAGATCGAGCCTCCTATAATTCACCCCTCCACTTT.

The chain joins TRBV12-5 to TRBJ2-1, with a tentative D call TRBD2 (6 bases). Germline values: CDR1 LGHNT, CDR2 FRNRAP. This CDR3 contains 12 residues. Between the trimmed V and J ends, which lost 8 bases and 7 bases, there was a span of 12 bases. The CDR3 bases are TGTGCTAGTTTAGTGGGGGGAAATGAGCAGTTCTTC. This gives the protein CASLVGGNEQFF.

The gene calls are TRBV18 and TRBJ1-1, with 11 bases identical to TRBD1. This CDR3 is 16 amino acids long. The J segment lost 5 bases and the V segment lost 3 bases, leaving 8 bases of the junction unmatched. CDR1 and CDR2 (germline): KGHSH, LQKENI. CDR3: CASSPGDRGVRTEAFF. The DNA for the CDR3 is TGTGCCAGCTCACCGGGGGACAGGGGGGTGAGGACTGAAGCTTTCTTT. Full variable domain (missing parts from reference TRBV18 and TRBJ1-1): NAGVMQNPRHLVRRRGQEARLRCSPMKGHSHVYWYRQLPEEGLKFMVYLQKENIIDESGMPKERFSAEFPKEGPSILRIQQVVRGDSAAYFCASSPGDRGVRTEAFFGQGTRLTVV.